The rows below give T cell receptor beta chains drawn from one sample of a study of CXCR3-negative and CXCR3-positive naive CD8 T cells. One entry per CDR3 protein, without DNA, is what TCRdb gives after re-calling the 5' RACE reads. The sample table includes some 130,000 distinct CDR3 sequences. Sequencing was performed on naive CXCR3- CD8+ T cells from blood. The receptors originated from a human donor in good health. Some clones in this sample may be carry-over from other donors' samples. Each CDR3 is given with its conserved first and last residue.

>TRBJ2-1|TRBV29-1
CSVLLAGGVPYNEQFF
>TRBJ2-1|TRBV28
CASSSSSGDSYNEQFF
>TRBJ2-1|TRBV21-1
CASSKGLVQSRKMNEQFF
>TRBJ2-7|TRBV7-6
CASSQSPGGLYEQYF
>TRBJ2-7|TRBV10-2
CASSDIEGLRPLLPYEQYF
>TRBJ2-7|TRBV4-3
CASSQERQDRGLYEQYF
>TRBJ2-7|TRBV7-6
CASSLDPPSSYEQYF
>TRBJ2-7|TRBV13
CASSSPGTAEQYF
>TRBJ2-7|TRBV7-9
CASSASSVLREYEQYF
>TRBJ2-7|TRBV28
CASRAEGAIYSYEQYF
>TRBJ2-1|TRBV6-6
CASSLPGQGYNEQFF
>TRBJ2-1|TRBV29-1
CSVEYGTSYNEQFF
>TRBJ2-4|TRBV13
CASSPAGGLAKNIQYF
>TRBJ2-7|TRBV29-1
CSAAEGTGPYEQYF
>TRBJ2-5|TRBV7-9
CASRRVADQETQYF
>TRBJ1-4|TRBV7-9
CASSLVGTNEKLFF
>TRBJ2-1|TRBV10-3
CAISGENTGDEQFF
>TRBJ2-7|TRBV7-9
CASSPLPGDRIYEQYF
>TRBJ2-7|TRBV29-1
CSVDLGQGAYEQYF
>TRBJ2-6|TRBV19
CASSISSGANVLTF
>TRBJ1-2|TRBV28
CASTTTGTGFNYTF
>TRBJ2-3|TRBV12-3/TRBV12-4
CASSSRDGHTDTQYF
>TRBJ2-7|TRBV7-6
CASSTWTSGGAEEQYF
>TRBJ2-7|TRBV29-1
CSVELTGGRTSGRQHSYEQYF
>TRBJ2-7|TRBV12-3/TRBV12-4
CARSGGRSYEQYF
>TRBJ2-7|TRBV19
CASSITASYEQYF
>TRBJ2-1|TRBV5-1
CASSLWTGGSYNEQFF
>TRBJ2-5|TRBV29-1
CSVEEGSSGRWETQYF
>TRBJ1-1|TRBV12-5
CASGAKQGDATEAFF
>TRBJ1-4|TRBV7-9
CASSAKEGADEKLFF
>TRBJ2-1|TRBV4-2
CASSQGWTGENEQFF
>TRBJ2-1|TRBV29-1
CSARQQTSNEQFF
>TRBJ1-1|TRBV12-3/TRBV12-4
CASTTTDDTEAFF
>TRBJ2-5|TRBV4-3
CASSQDQRTRYQETQYF
>TRBJ1-4|TRBV20-1
CSARDIGQSNEKLFF
>TRBJ2-7|TRBV4-3
CASSHGTGISEQYF
>TRBJ2-5|TRBV9
CASSVGTVQETQYF
>TRBJ2-1|TRBV2
CASSEPPRASVNNEQFF
>TRBJ2-3|TRBV7-9
CASRVNSGTDTQYF
>TRBJ2-1|TRBV7-9
CASSLAKASGSYNEQFF
>TRBJ1-5|TRBV7-6
CASSLDSNSNQPQHF
>TRBJ1-1|TRBV2
CASSHATGQLNTEAFF
>TRBJ2-3|TRBV20-1
CSAPGGVSSTDTQYF
>TRBJ2-2|TRBV29-1
CSVAGNPNTGELFF
>TRBJ2-1|TRBV4-1
CASSPDPSGTLNEQFF
>TRBJ1-1|TRBV6-2/TRBV6-3
CASSHDRYVNTEAFF
>TRBJ1-6|TRBV12-3/TRBV12-4
CASQRWNSPLHF
>TRBJ2-2|TRBV28
CASSPRTSGNTGELFF
>TRBJ2-7|TRBV12-3/TRBV12-4
CASSLGTGGNEQYF
>TRBJ2-1|TRBV2
CASSQGRGIAGEQFF
>TRBJ2-1|TRBV4-1
CASSPQNSIEQFF
>TRBJ2-1|TRBV14
CASSQDGGWYSGVNNEQFF
>TRBJ1-5|TRBV4-3
CASSQGRPPRGNQPQHF
>TRBJ2-5|TRBV28
CASSLALGGETQYF
>TRBJ2-7|TRBV29-1
CSVVLAGQSAYEQYF